This T cell receptor beta chain was sequenced for a study of cytomegalovirus exposure and HLA in healthy donors. Whole-study results and caveats: CMV serostatus was the sole immune exposure information available.

Both 60 Vbeta primers and 13 Jbeta primers went into the PCR. Some clones are missing from TCRdb's copy, which holds only in-frame ones; the method was immunoSEQ multiplex PCR. The data contain about 160,000 clones, roughly 80% of them singletons. Remarks on this clone: The antigen is undetermined.

This clonotype was obtained from a female donor in good health and CMV-seronegative. Sequencing was performed on PBMCs.

CDR3 in amino acids: CASSSTGSGQPQHF. In nucleotides, the CDR3 is TGTGCCAGCTCATCGACAGGGTCGGGACAGCCCCAGCATTTT. The chain carries TRBV18 and TRBJ1-5, with 7 bases lining up with TRBD1. The CDR3 consists of 14 residues. CDR1 and CDR2 from the germline V gene are KGHSH and LQKENI. V was clipped by 5 bases and J by 7 bases; unmatched bases: 8.